One sample yielded the 2 T cell receptor beta chains listed below, sequenced in a study of T cells in Graves' hyperthyroidism and ophthalmopathy. Amplification of TCR beta CDR3 regions used RNA as the template. First-round RT-PCR with HTBI primers amplified the TCR CDR3 region. From the multiplex PCR reads, TCRdb called clonotypes with MiXCR, one entry per CDR3 protein. The repertoire holds 500,000 to 650,000 distinct CDR3 sequences, with over 45% as singletons. The sample comprised peripheral blood or thyroid tissue (not recorded which). The receptors come from an adult woman with Graves' disease, either hyperthyroidism or ophthalmopathy (not recorded which).

The V and J genes are TRBV2 and TRBJ2-5; D remains unclear. Trimming removed 7 bases from V and 5 bases from J, with 14 bases in between. Germline V gene data show CDR1 as SNHLY and CDR2 as FYNNEI. The length of the CDR3 is 13 residues. The CDR3 bases are TGTGCCAGCAATTGGCGTACGGCGGAGACCCAGTACTTC. Protein: CASNWRTAETQYF.

This rearrangement joins TRBV7-9 to TRBJ1-6, with D perhaps TRBD1 (5 bases). V lost 5 bases and J 8 bases, leaving 19 bases between the germline ends. In germline, CDR1 is SEHNR, CDR2 FQNEAQ (reference sequence). CDR3 size: 16 residues. The CDR3 DNA is TGTGCCAGCAGCGAAACGACGACAGCCGCTTATTCACCCCTCCACTTT. Translated: CASSETTTAAYSPLHF.